The entry that follows covers one T cell receptor beta chain sequence. TCRdb's copy holds only in-frame clones and misses some; the assay was immunoSEQ multiplex PCR. The data hold 2 million to 3 million clones, with approximately 93% observed a single time. The data derive from a study of shared clonotypes between healthy human individuals. Whole-study context: Each donor's CD4 naive and CD4 memory cells filled three plates apiece, CD8 naive two, and CD8 memory one.

Trimming removed 7 bases at V and 4 bases at J, with 11 bases between. Germline V CDR1 and CDR2: GTSNPN, SVGIG (reference sequence). CDR3 length: 12 amino acids. The chain links TRBV30 to TRBJ1-3; D ambiguous. This receptor was taken from a man aged 18 to 30 in good health. Some clones in this sample may be carry-over from other donors' samples. The sequencing sample was made of naive CD4+ T cells from PBMCs. Subset reported: CD45RA+ positively selected. CDR3: CALSVSGNTIYF. CDR3 nucleotides: TGTGCCTTGTCCGTTTCAGGAAACACCATATATTTT. Together with reference TRBV30 and TRBJ1-3, the CDR3 gives the full variable domain: SQTIHQWPATLVQPVGSPLSLECTVEGTSNPNLYWYRQAAGRGLQLLFYSVGIGQISSEVPQNLSASRPQDRQFILSSKKLLLSDSGFYLCALSVSGNTIYFGEGSWLTVV.